The 31 T cell receptor beta chains in this list originate from one sample, sequenced in a study of T cell responses to AZD1222 COVID-19 vaccine. TCRdb's table, derived via immunoSEQ multiplex PCR, lists solely in-frame clones and lacks some. Here the sample spans roughly 100,000 clones, about 90% being singletons. The sample here was peripheral blood, taken 28 days after the second AZD1222 dose. The receptors stem from an adult who received the AZD1222 COVID-19 vaccine.

The V gene is TRBV9, the J gene TRBJ2-7; D perhaps matches TRBD2 (6 bases). V lost 0 bases to trimming and J lost 2 bases, with 12 bases between them. The CDR3 runs 15 residues. Looked up from germline, CDR1 is SGDLS and CDR2 is YYNGEE. As DNA, the CDR3 is TGTGCCAGCAGCGTAGACATCGGGGGAGCCTACGAGCAGTACTTC. Its translation: CASSVDIGGAYEQYF.

This clone was seen just once. The CDR3 region is CASSSPGLLNEKLFF. The CDR3 DNA reads as TGTGCCAGCAGCTCTCCGGGACTACTTAATGAAAAACTGTTTTTT. V gene TRBV6-5 combines with J gene TRBJ1-4; D perhaps matches TRBD1 (5 bases). Per germline, CDR1 MNHEY and CDR2 SVGAGI. This CDR3 spans 15 amino acids. The germline V and J ends were trimmed by 6 bases and 4 bases, with 15 bases remaining between them.

The chain joins TRBV12-3 or TRBV12-4 to TRBJ1-4, with D possibly TRBD1 on 6 matching bases. The CDR3 is 12 amino acids. The V gene lost 8 bases and the J gene lost 8 bases, with 12 bases spanning the gap. This CDR3 reads CASGQGREKLFF. The CDR3 DNA reads TGTGCCAGCGGGCAGGGGCGGGAAAAACTGTTTTTT.

This clone was observed a few times. The V gene is TRBV5-1, the J gene TRBJ1-5, with a tentative D call TRBD1 (5 bases). This CDR3 comprises 14 residues. V dropped 1 base and J dropped 11 bases, with 16 bases sitting between them. Per the germline V gene, CDR1 is SGHRS and CDR2 is YFSETQ. CDR3 loop: CASSLTGGTSAQHF. The CDR3 DNA follows: TGCGCCAGCAGCTTGACGGGCGGGACTTCGGCCCAGCATTTT.

DNA for the CDR3: TGTGCCAGTAGTAGGGACAGAACCTCGGAGACCCAGTACTTC. Amino acid sequence: CASSRDRTSETQYF. The chain has TRBV19 and TRBJ2-5, with 7 bases aligning to TRBD1. V lost 4 bases to trimming and J lost 5 bases; unmatched junction nucleotides: 7. The CDR3 extends over 14 amino acids. Germline-derived CDR1 and CDR2 are LNHDA and SQIVND (reference sequence).

This clone was found once. The gene calls are TRBV9 and TRBJ2-2; D unresolved. The CDR3 is 16 amino acids. V was shortened by 0 bases and J by 2 bases, with 11 bases between the two germline ends. Germline V gene sequence: CDR1 SGDLS, CDR2 YYNGEE. The CDR3 region is CASSVGTDYNTGELFF. CDR3 nucleotide sequence: TGTGCCAGCAGCGTAGGTACAGATTACAACACCGGGGAGCTGTTTTTT.

The genes are TRBV4-2 and TRBJ2-2; TRBD2 matches 8 bases. V gave up 4 bases and J gave up 1 base; unmatched junction bases: 5. The length of the CDR3 is 16 residues. In germline, CDR1 is LGHNA, CDR2 YNFKEQ. For the CDR3, the DNA is TGTGCCAGCAGCCGCCCGGGACTAGAGAACACCGGGGAGCTGTTTTTT. This translates into CASSRPGLENTGELFF.

The chain is built from TRBV5-1 and TRBJ2-3; D is undetermined. CDR1 is SGHRS and CDR2 is YFSETQ in the germline V gene. Trimming cost V 0 bases and J 2 bases, with 10 bases left between them. There are 15 residues in the CDR3. The CDR3 DNA follows: TGCGCCAGCAGCTTGGCCGCCTATGCCACAGATACGCAGTATTTT. Translating it yields CASSLAAYATDTQYF.

CDR3 in amino acids: CASSPTGANYGYTF. The CDR3 coding sequence is TGCGCCAGCAGCCCAACAGGCGCTAACTATGGCTACACCTTC. The chain recombines TRBV5-1 with TRBJ1-2, with D possibly matching TRBD1 (5 bases). The length of the CDR3 is 14 residues. Trimming stripped 4 bases from V and 0 bases from J, with 10 bases between. Germline CDR1 reads SGHRS; CDR2 reads YFSETQ.

The chain recombines TRBV12-5 with TRBJ2-5; 8 positions match TRBD1. This CDR3 is built from 12 residues. Germline CDR1 LGHNT, CDR2 FRNRAP. J gave up 5 bases and V 9 bases, and 5 bases lay outside the gene matches. CDR3 DNA: TGTGCTAGCCTCAGGGGGCGGGAGACCCAGTACTTC. This encodes CASLRGRETQYF.

This chain connects TRBV5-1 to TRBJ1-2; 7 positions agree with TRBD1. The CDR3 is 11 residues long. Germline assignment: CDR1 SGHRS and CDR2 YFSETQ. J was trimmed by 8 bases and V by 4 bases; bases with no gene match: 2. The CDR3 sequence is CASSRDSGYTF. For the CDR3, the DNA is TGCGCCAGCAGCAGGGACAGCGGCTACACCTTC.

The rearrangement links TRBV10-1 to TRBJ2-7; tentative D call: TRBD1 (5 bases). Trimming took 4 bases from V and 12 from J, leaving 16 bases between them. This CDR3 has 12 amino acids. CDR1 WNHNN and CDR2 SYGVQD come from the germline V gene (reference sequence). CDR3 in amino acids: CASSGQDTPPYF. CDR3 sequence (DNA): TGCGCCAGCAGTGGTCAGGACACCCCCCCGTACTTC.

The chain links TRBV21-1 to TRBJ1-1; the table's D call of TRBD1 was not tested on the DNA. TRBV21-1 is tagged as a pseudogene. The CDR3 consists of 17 residues. Written as DNA, the CDR3 is TGTGCCAGCAGCAAAGCCCACTTGGACAGGGGAGGCACTGAAGCTTTCTTT. It codes for CASSKAHLDRGGTEAFF.

The gene calls are TRBV5-5 and TRBJ1-5; D ambiguous. The CDR3 is 15 residues long. Germline loops: CDR1 SGHKS, CDR2 YYEKEE (reference sequence). V shed 0 bases and J shed 2 bases, with 9 bases lying between them. The chain's CDR3 is CASSLGLLGNQPQHF. CDR3 nucleotide sequence: TGTGCCAGCAGCTTGGGACTGTTGGGCAATCAGCCCCAGCATTTT.

This chain connects TRBV5-1 to TRBJ1-2; D remains unclear. CDR3 size: 14 residues. The germline CDR1 and CDR2 sequences are SGHRS and YFSETQ. Deletions cut 2 bases from V and 2 bases from J, with 10 bases between. DNA of the CDR3: TGCGCCAGCAGCTTCTTACAGAGCAACTATGGCTACACCTTC. Its translation: CASSFLQSNYGYTF.

V usage is TRBV27 and J usage is TRBJ1-4; unclear D gene. The V gene's germline CDR1 is MNHEY and CDR2 SMNVEV (reference sequence). This CDR3 region has 16 residues. V lost 6 bases to trimming and J lost 3 bases, with 17 bases between them. Here the CDR3 reads CASSPREAAANEKLFF. CDR3 DNA sequence: TGTGCCAGCAGCCCTCGAGAGGCGGCAGCTAATGAAAAACTGTTTTTT.

In this sample, this clone turned up a few times. This CDR3 is CASSLILTEGGEKLFF. CDR3 in DNA: TGTGCCAGCAGCTTAATCCTTACCGAGGGGGGTGAAAAACTGTTTTTT. The chain joins TRBV5-6 to TRBJ1-4; tentatively, D is TRBD1 (6 bases). Germline values: CDR1 SGHDT, CDR2 YYEEEE. Trimming stripped 2 bases from V and 7 bases from J, with 18 bases between. CDR3 length: 16 residues.

This chain connects TRBV19 to TRBJ2-7; 9 bases map to TRBD1. The junction had 6 bases not matched to a gene; V was cut back by 3 bases and J by 6 bases. Germline V gene lookup returns CDR1 LNHDA and CDR2 SQIVND (reference sequence). The CDR3 sequence is 14 residues long. The CDR3 sequence: CASSISTGGFEQYF. The CDR3 DNA sequence: TGTGCCAGTAGTATCTCTACAGGGGGCTTCGAGCAGTACTTC. The full variable domain, its missing parts supplied by reference TRBV19 and TRBJ2-7, is DGGITQSPKYLFRKEGQNVTLSCEQNLNHDAMYWYRQDPGQGLRLIYYSQIVNDFQKGDIAEGYSVSREKKESFPLTVTSAQKNPTAFYLCASSISTGGFEQYFGPGTRLTVT.

V usage is TRBV27 and J usage is TRBJ1-1; D ambiguous. CDR1 and CDR2 (germline): MNHEY, SMNVEV (reference sequence). V gave up 4 bases and J gave up 4 bases, with 10 bases separating them. CDR3 length: 13 amino acids. This CDR3 reads CASSWRLGTEAFF. The CDR3 DNA sequence: TGTGCCAGCAGTTGGAGGCTGGGCACTGAAGCTTTCTTT.

The rearrangement uses TRBV28 and TRBJ1-1; maybe TRBD1 (6 bases). Germline V gene lookup returns CDR1 MDHEN and CDR2 SYDVKM. The CDR3 is 15 residues long. V was shortened by 0 bases and J by 1 base, with 9 bases between the two germline ends. The CDR3 bases are TGTGCCAGCAGTTTATGGGGGGGCGGGAACACTGAAGCTTTCTTT. Translation gives CASSLWGGGNTEAFF.

This clone showed up just a few times. The chain is built from TRBV2 and TRBJ2-7; 9 bases match TRBD1. CDR3 length equals 16 residues. Trimming at V came to 0 bases and at J to 6 bases, leaving 9 bases not matched to a gene. Germline loops: CDR1 SNHLY, CDR2 FYNNEI. The CDR3 sequence: CASSEAAGTGNIEQYF. The CDR3 DNA reads as TGTGCCAGCAGTGAAGCAGCCGGGACAGGGAACATCGAGCAGTACTTC.

This chain connects TRBV2 to TRBJ2-7; D is uncertain. Germline CDR1 and CDR2: SNHLY and FYNNEI. V lost 3 bases and J 0 bases, leaving 24 bases between the germline ends. The CDR3 runs to 19 residues. The CDR3, as DNA: TGTGCCAGCAGTGACCCCACCCGAGTCCTGGCTACCACCTCCTACGAGCAGTACTTC. It encodes CASSDPTRVLATTSYEQYF.

This chain links TRBV27 with TRBJ1-2; unclear D gene. The CDR3 has 12 amino acids. V lost 6 bases, J lost 5 bases, and 10 bases lay in between. Germline values: CDR1 MNHEY, CDR2 SMNVEV (reference sequence). This CDR3 reads CASRDPGYGYTF. The CDR3 region has the DNA TGTGCCAGCAGGGACCCCGGGTATGGCTACACCTTC.

This rearrangement joins TRBV6-5 to TRBJ1-4; D unresolved. Per the germline V gene, CDR1 is MNHEY and CDR2 is SVGAGI. V lost 10 bases, J lost 4 bases, and 13 bases lay in between. The CDR3 contains 13 residues. CDR3 nucleotide sequence: TGTGCCACCAAGGAACCTAATAATGAAAAACTGTTTTTT. It encodes CATKEPNNEKLFF.

In its sample, this clone was seen many times. The chain combines TRBV27 with TRBJ1-5; the match to TRBD1 covers 9 bases. This CDR3 has 16 residues. Trimming removed 5 bases from V and 1 base from J; junction bases left unmatched: 6. The germline CDR1 and CDR2 sequences are MNHEY and SMNVEV (reference sequence). The CDR3 DNA sequence: TGTGCCAGCAGTCCTTCACAGGGGGCGAGCAATCAGCCCCAGCATTTT. As protein: CASSPSQGASNQPQHF.

In regard to this clone: Other DNA sequences in the sample encode the same CDR3. The CDR3 is CASSLSGTSTDTQYF. CDR3 nucleotides: TGCGCCAGCAGCTTGTCGGGCACGAGCACAGATACGCAGTATTTT. This chain uses TRBV5-1 with TRBJ2-3; the D is unclear. In germline, CDR1 is SGHRS, CDR2 YFSETQ. The CDR3 has 15 residues. Trimming removed 1 base from V and 0 bases from J, with 9 bases in between.

This chain connects TRBV5-1 to TRBJ2-7; 8 bases are a match to TRBD1. CDR1 is SGHRS and CDR2 is YFSETQ in the germline V gene. The CDR3 is made up of 11 amino acids. J was trimmed by 4 bases and V by 7 bases; bases with no gene match: 1. This chain's CDR3 is CASGTGYEQYF. The CDR3 nucleotides read TGCGCCAGCGGGACAGGATACGAGCAGTACTTC.

The chain is built from TRBV3-1 (or the pseudogene TRBV3-2) and TRBJ2-1; 7 nucleotides line up with TRBD2. There are 14 residues in the CDR3. Germline CDR1 is LGHDT and CDR2 is YNNKEL (reference sequence). Trimming at V came to 2 bases and at J to 4 bases, leaving 2 bases not matched to a gene. The CDR3 reads CASSQRREYNEQFF. Here the CDR3 DNA reads TGTGCCAGCAGCCAACGGCGGGAGTACAATGAGCAGTTCTTC.

The rearrangement joins TRBV9 to TRBJ1-1, with unresolved D. Trimming shortened V by 5 bases and J by 1 base, and 12 bases separated the two germline ends. CDR3 length: 14 amino acids. Per the germline V gene, CDR1 is SGDLS and CDR2 is YYNGEE. The CDR3: CASRAGERNTEAFF. The CDR3, as DNA: TGTGCCAGCAGGGCTGGGGAGAGGAACACTGAAGCTTTCTTT. The full variable domain, its missing parts supplied by reference TRBV9 and TRBJ1-1, is DSGVTQTPKHLITATGQRVTLRCSPRSGDLSVYWYQQSLDQGLQFLIQYYNGEERAKGNILERFSAQQFPDLHSELNLSSLELGDSALYFCASRAGERNTEAFFGQGTRLTVV.

The V and J genes are TRBV19 and TRBJ2-2; 8 bases fit TRBD1. With V trimmed by 5 bases and J by 0 bases, 2 bases remained unmatched. The CDR3 has 15 residues. Germline V gene lookup returns CDR1 LNHDA and CDR2 SQIVND (reference sequence). The CDR3 DNA is TGTGCCAGTAGTCTACAGGGGGCGAACACCGGGGAGCTGTTTTTT. Its protein is CASSLQGANTGELFF.

The V call is TRBV27, the J call TRBJ1-2, with TRBD1 identical over 7 bases. The junction had 15 bases not matched to a gene; V was cut back by 1 base and J by 7 bases. The CDR3 runs to 17 residues. Germline CDR1 is MNHEY and CDR2 is SMNVEV (reference sequence). CDR3 region: CASSLWYRQGILSGYTF. As DNA, the CDR3 is TGTGCCAGCAGTTTATGGTATAGACAGGGTATTTTGTCTGGCTACACCTTC.